Listed below are T cell receptor beta chains from one sample, sequenced in a study of cytomegalovirus exposure and HLA in healthy donors. Using immunoSEQ multiplex PCR, the repertoire was profiled, and TCRdb retains in-frame clones only, with some absent. The sample includes 150,000 to 200,000 clones, almost 85% of them seen just once. The source material was PBMCs. The receptors come from a woman between 50 and 59 years old in good health and CMV-seronegative. CDR3s include the opening cysteine and the closing phenylalanine or tryptophan. D genes are given only for firm matches. The listing skips clone size in some rows; elsewhere it reads once, few, many or a size class.

J	D	V	size	DNA	CDR3
TRBJ1-4	.	TRBV30	.	TGTGCCGGCCGGTCACCGGGACAAATTGAAAAACTGTTTTTT	CAGRSPGQIEKLFF
TRBJ1-3	.	TRBV19	.	TGTGCCAGTAGTCCACAGACCTCTGGAAACACCATATATTTT	CASSPQTSGNTIYF
TRBJ2-3	TRBD2	TRBV5-6	few	TGTGCCAGCAGCTTCCAGGGAAGCGGGAGCCTTGATAGCACAGATACGCAGTATTTT	CASSFQGSGSLDSTDTQYF
TRBJ2-3	TRBD1	TRBV7-9	.	TGTTCCAGCAGCCCAGGAGGGACAGGGGGCGGAGATACGCAGTATTTT	CSSSPGGTGGGDTQYF
TRBJ2-5	TRBD1	TRBV28	.	TGTGCCAGCAGTTTGAGACAGGGGCAAGAGACCCAGTACTTC	CASSLRQGQETQYF
TRBJ2-5	TRBD1	TRBV7-2	.	TGTGCCAGCAGCCGGGACAGGGCCAGAAACCAAGAGACCCAGTACTTC	CASSRDRARNQETQYF
TRBJ2-1	TRBD2	TRBV7-6	.	TGTGCCAGCAGCTTAGACCCCGGCACTAGCGGGAGAAATGAGCAGTTCTTC	CASSLDPGTSGRNEQFF
TRBJ2-7	TRBD2	TRBV4-1	once	TGCGCCAGCAGCCAAGAAGAGCGGGAGGAATCCTACGAGCAGTACTTC	CASSQEEREESYEQYF
TRBJ1-2	.	TRBV11-2	.	TGTGCCAGCAGCCCCGGGACACTTAGTGGCTACACCTTC	CASSPGTLSGYTF
TRBJ1-2	TRBD1	TRBV5-6	.	TGTGCCAGCAGCACGGGACAGGTAATTAACTATGGCTACACCTTC	CASSTGQVINYGYTF
TRBJ1-2	TRBD1	TRBV7-9	.	TGTGCCAGCAGCTCCCGGGACAGCGCATACTATGGCTACACCTTC	CASSSRDSAYYGYTF
TRBJ2-7	TRBD2	TRBV6-6	.	TGTGCCAGCAAAGGACTAGCGGGAGTTTACGAGCAGTACTTC	CASKGLAGVYEQYF
TRBJ2-7	TRBD2	TRBV7-2	once	TGTGCCAGCAGCCTAGCGGTCGGGGGGGTCCTCTACGAGCAGTACTTC	CASSLAVGGVLYEQYF
TRBJ1-1	TRBD1	TRBV6-5	.	TGTGCCAGCGCATTTCAGGGGGTTTCGAACACTGAAGCTTTCTTT	CASAFQGVSNTEAFF
TRBJ1-1	.	TRBV28	.	TGTGCCAGCAGTTCTTTACGGGGAATGAACACTGAAGCTTTCTTT	CASSSLRGMNTEAFF
TRBJ1-1	.	TRBV6-5	.	TGTGCCAGCAGTTCCTCTAGAGGGAAAACTGAAGCTTTCTTT	CASSSSRGKTEAFF
TRBJ2-3	TRBD2	TRBV7-6	.	TGTGCCAGCGCTGGGCTAGCGGGAGCTGAAGATACGCAGTATTTT	CASAGLAGAEDTQYF
TRBJ2-7	TRBD2	TRBV9	.	TGTGCCAGCAGCTTTAGCGGGAGTCACGAGCAGTACTTC	CASSFSGSHEQYF
TRBJ2-7	TRBD2	TRBV2	.	TGTGCCAGCAGTGAACCGCCTAGCGGGAGGGCACACTACGAGCAGTACTTC	CASSEPPSGRAHYEQYF
TRBJ2-1	.	TRBV7-3	.	TGTGCCAGCAGCCCTAACTCCCCGGCGGGCAATGAGCAGTTCTTC	CASSPNSPAGNEQFF
TRBJ2-7	TRBD2	TRBV5-5	.	TGTGCCAGCAGCGAGGAAGGCGGGAGGCTCTACGAGCAGTACTTC	CASSEEGGRLYEQYF
TRBJ2-5	TRBD1	TRBV27	once	TGTGCCAGCAGTTTTCAGGGGGCTGGAGAGACCCAGTACTTC	CASSFQGAGETQYF
TRBJ2-7	TRBD2	TRBV6-6	.	TGTGCCAGCAGTTACACTAGCGGGAGTCGCTACGAGCAGTACTTC	CASSYTSGSRYEQYF
TRBJ1-1	TRBD1	TRBV6-5	.	TGTGCCAGCAGTTTTCACCTCAGGGGGGCTGCCACTGAAGCTTTCTTT	CASSFHLRGAATEAFF
TRBJ2-3	TRBD2	TRBV11-1	.	TGTGCCAGCAGCGCGTGGGGAGGGCGGACAGATACGCAGTATTTT	CASSAWGGRTDTQYF
TRBJ2-1	.	TRBV5-1	few	TGCGCCAGCAGCGCGCAGGGTAGTGAGCAGTTCTTC	CASSAQGSEQFF
TRBJ2-1	TRBD2	TRBV11-2	.	TGTGCCAGCAGCCCCCAGACTAGCGGGAATGAGCAGTTCTTC	CASSPQTSGNEQFF
TRBJ2-7	.	TRBV28	.	TGTGCCAGCAGTTTGGGAGGATCTGCCTACGAGCAGTACTTC	CASSLGGSAYEQYF
TRBJ1-3	TRBD1	TRBV25-1	few	TGTGCCAGCAGTCATCCGGGACAGGCCTCTGGAAACACCATATATTTT	CASSHPGQASGNTIYF
TRBJ2-3	TRBD1	TRBV25-1	.	TGTGCCAGCAGCCACGGGCTTCCGGGACAGGGGGCAGATACGCAGTATTTT	CASSHGLPGQGADTQYF
TRBJ2-1	.	TRBV30	.	TGTGCCTGGAGTGTATCCCTAGACAATGAGCAGTTCTTC	CAWSVSLDNEQFF
TRBJ2-1	TRBD1	TRBV28	.	TGTGCCAGCAGGGGACAGGGGGCGCCTGAGCAGTTCTTC	CASRGQGAPEQFF
TRBJ1-5	TRBD1	TRBV12-5	.	TGTGCTAGTGGTTTGGTACGATCAGACAGGGCGAATCAGCCCCAGCATTTT	CASGLVRSDRANQPQHF
TRBJ2-2	.	TRBV18	.	TGTGCCAGCTCACCATTAAGTCTAGGCGGCGGCACCGGGGAGCTGTTTTTT	CASSPLSLGGGTGELFF
TRBJ1-5	TRBD1	TRBV28	.	TGTGCCAGCATGGTCAAAGGACAGGGGCTCGGTCAGCCCCAGCATTTT	CASMVKGQGLGQPQHF
TRBJ2-2	TRBD2	TRBV2	.	TGTGCCAGCAGTCAGCCGACTAGCGGGAGCGACACCGGGGAGCTGTTTTTT	CASSQPTSGSDTGELFF
TRBJ2-1	.	TRBV2	.	TGTGCCAGCAATCTAGTGAGCTCCTACAATGAGCAGTTCTTC	CASNLVSSYNEQFF
TRBJ1-3	.	TRBV28	.	TGTGCCAGCAGTCCGCACTCCTCTGGAAACACCATATATTTT	CASSPHSSGNTIYF
TRBJ2-3	TRBD2	TRBV7-9	.	TGTTCCAGCAGCGAACCGGGACTAGCGGGTTCTAGCACAGATACGCAGTATTTT	CSSSEPGLAGSSTDTQYF
TRBJ1-2	.	TRBV9	.	TGTGCCAGCACCTCGGGAGCGTTTGGCTACACCTTC	CASTSGAFGYTF
TRBJ1-2	.	TRBV28	.	TGTGCCAGCAGTTTACCTTCAGCTAACTATGGCTACACCTTC	CASSLPSANYGYTF
TRBJ1-1	.	TRBV28	.	TGTGCCAGCAGGCCCCAACTAAGCACTGAAGCTTTCTTT	CASRPQLSTEAFF
TRBJ1-2	.	TRBV18	few	TGTGCCAGCTCACCAGGTACACCTTATGGCTACACCTTC	CASSPGTPYGYTF
TRBJ2-2	.	TRBV7-9	.	TGTTCCAGCAGCTCCAGCGGGGAGCTGTTTTTT	CSSSSSGELFF
TRBJ2-7	TRBD1	TRBV7-2	once	TGTGCCAGCAGCTACTCCGGGACAGGGGCCAACGAGCAGTACTTC	CASSYSGTGANEQYF
TRBJ1-5	.	TRBV6-1	.	TGTGCCAGCAGTGAAGCGGTAGGTCGGGTAAATCAGCCCCAGCATTTT	CASSEAVGRVNQPQHF
TRBJ1-5	.	TRBV5-7	.	TGTGCCAGCATCCAGGGTCTGGGCAATCAGCCCCAGCATTTT	CASIQGLGNQPQHF